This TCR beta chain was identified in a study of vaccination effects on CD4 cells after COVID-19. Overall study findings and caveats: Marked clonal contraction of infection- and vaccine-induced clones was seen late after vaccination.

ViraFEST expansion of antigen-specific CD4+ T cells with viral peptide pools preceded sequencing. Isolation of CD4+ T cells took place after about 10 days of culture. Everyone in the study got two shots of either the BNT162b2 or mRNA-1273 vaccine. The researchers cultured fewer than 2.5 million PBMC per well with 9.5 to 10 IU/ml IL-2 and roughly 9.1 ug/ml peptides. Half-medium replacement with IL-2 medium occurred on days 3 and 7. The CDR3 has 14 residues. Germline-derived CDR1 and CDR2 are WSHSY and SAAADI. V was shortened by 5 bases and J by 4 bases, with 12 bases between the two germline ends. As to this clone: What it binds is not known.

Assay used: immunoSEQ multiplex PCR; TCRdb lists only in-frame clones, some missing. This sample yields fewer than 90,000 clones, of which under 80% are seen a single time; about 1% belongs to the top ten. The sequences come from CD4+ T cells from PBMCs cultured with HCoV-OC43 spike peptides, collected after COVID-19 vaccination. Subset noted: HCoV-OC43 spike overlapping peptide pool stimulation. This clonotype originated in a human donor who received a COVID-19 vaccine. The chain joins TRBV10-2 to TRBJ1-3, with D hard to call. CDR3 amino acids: CASSRVESGNTIYF. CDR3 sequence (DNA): TGCGCCAGCAGTCGTGTGGAGTCCGGAAACACCATATATTTT.